This T cell receptor beta chain originates from a study of blood T cell repertoires in COVID-19 (dated by TCRdb to 2019 to 2021). For the wider study: Samples covering the acute and convalescent phases of COVID-19 were provided by collaborators in the United States, Italy and Spain. The material from the prospective study consisted of cDNA or gDNA derived from T cells, B-cell-depleted T cells, or PBMCs. The dataset comprised deeply sampled blood TCRbeta repertoires from subjects exposed to, actively infected with, or recovered from COVID-19. A freely available public database, intended as a resource for researchers studying the immune response to SARS-CoV-2, is where the repertoires were released. The samples were drawn from two sources: the first 160 participants of the ongoing ImmuneRACE study, and over 950 subjects contributed by 6 global collaborators. The sample metadata nearly always contained a de-identified subject ID, COVID-19 status, age in years and sex. Where available, HLA class I and class II types were obtained from metadata supplied by the sample provider rather than from assay-based typing.

Overall results and qualifications from the work: Clinical and demographic metadata were provided uncurated, with the amount varying by source and participant.

This clone showed up many times. Its specific antigen is unknown. Per-base qualities were not stored, and no clone one base away is much larger. In the prospective study, participants were 18 to 89 years old, resided in 24 geographic areas of the United States, and were enrolled through a virtual design. To assign participants to cohorts, the prospective study relied on clinical history that participants themselves reported in a screening survey and a study questionnaire. Each participant in the prospective study had whole blood, serum and a nasopharyngeal or oropharyngeal swab collected by mobile phlebotomists. Over an approximately two-month period, participants in the prospective study had the option of providing additional blood draws and questionnaires. Before DNA extraction, blood samples from the prospective study were shipped at room temperature or frozen. TCRbeta CDR3 regions were amplified from genomic DNA using the immunoSEQ Assay, a bias-controlled multiplex PCR. The study's own analysis went as follows. The number of nucleated cells in each sample was estimated from the amplification of reference gene primers within the assay. To quantify the absolute abundance of each unique TCRbeta CDR3 rearrangement, sequence reads were collapsed and filtered. For each sample, productive Simpson clonality was calculated by taking the square root of Simpson's diversity index across productive rearrangements. TCRdb took this table from immuneACCESS and kept in-frame rearrangements with V and J called. Such tables lack part of the clones; where checked against another copy, unresolved V genes explain under half of the gap, and the rest is unexplained. For V, J and clone size, that table is used; D and trimming come from the DNA. Within this sample are roughly 190,000 clones, with roughly 82% of them counted one time only. 4% to 6.5% of the sample is in the top ten clones.

Input material: PBMCs or T cells enriched from blood (not recorded which). The TCR was taken from a woman aged 60-70 years with acute COVID-19.

The CDR3 has the sequence CASSLGGAGQPQHF. The nucleotides read TGTGCCAGCAGTCTGGGGGGGGCGGGGCAGCCCCAGCATTTT. This sequence uses TRBV11-2 and TRBJ1-5; a tentative D call is TRBD1 (6 bases match). CDR1 and CDR2 are drawn from the germline V gene: SGHAT, FQNNGV. Trimming removed 6 bases from V and 7 bases from J, leaving 16 bases between the germline ends. Spanning cysteine to phenylalanine, the CDR3 consists of 14 amino acids. Just the 42-base CDR3 DNA is kept, in frame starting at base 1.